The present entry profiles one T cell receptor beta chain with its context. The CDR3 loop spans 13 amino acids. Per germline, CDR1 MDHEN and CDR2 SYDVKM. Between the trimmed V and J ends, which lost 6 bases and 7 bases, there was a span of 12 bases. This specimen comes from a study of CD8 T cells in Susac syndrome. RNA totalling about 0.45 to 1 ug underwent reverse transcription with random hexamers. TCRdb called the immunoSEQ multiplex PCR reads again in MiXCR, with one record for every CDR3 protein. Among about 200,000 distinct CDR3 sequences listed, roughly 94% were seen once. The healthy controls were matched to patients by age and sex.

Sequenced material: CD4+ T cells from PBMCs. This chain uses TRBV28 with TRBJ1-4; TRBD1 is a possible D gene (5 bases). The TCR originated in a human donor in good health. CDR3: CASSPVTVEKLFF. The CDR3 DNA sequence: TGTGCCAGCAGCCCTGTGACAGTTGAAAAACTGTTTTTT.